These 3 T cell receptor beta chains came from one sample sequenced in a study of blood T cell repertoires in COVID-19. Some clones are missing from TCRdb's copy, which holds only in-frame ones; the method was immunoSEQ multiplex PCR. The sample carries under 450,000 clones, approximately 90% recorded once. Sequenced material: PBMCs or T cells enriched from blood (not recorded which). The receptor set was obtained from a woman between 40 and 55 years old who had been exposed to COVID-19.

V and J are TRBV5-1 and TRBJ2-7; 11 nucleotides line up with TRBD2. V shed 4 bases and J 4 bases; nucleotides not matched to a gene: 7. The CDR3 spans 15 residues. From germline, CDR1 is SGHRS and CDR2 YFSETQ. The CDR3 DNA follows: TGCGCCAGCAGCCTCGGGACTAGCGGTTATTACGAGCAGTACTTC. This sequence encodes CASSLGTSGYYEQYF.

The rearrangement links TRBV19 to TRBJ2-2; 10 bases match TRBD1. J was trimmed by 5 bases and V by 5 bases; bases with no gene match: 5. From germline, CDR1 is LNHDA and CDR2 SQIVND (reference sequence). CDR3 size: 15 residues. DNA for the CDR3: TGTGCCAGTAGTGAGGGACAGGGGAGGACCGGGGAGCTGTTTTTT. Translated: CASSEGQGRTGELFF.

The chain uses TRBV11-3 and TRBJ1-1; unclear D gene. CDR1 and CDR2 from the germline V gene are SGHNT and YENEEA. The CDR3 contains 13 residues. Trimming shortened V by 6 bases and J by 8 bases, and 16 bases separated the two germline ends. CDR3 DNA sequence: TGTGCCAGCAGTGTCGGGTCCGGATCGGAAGCTTTCTTT. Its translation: CASSVGSGSEAFF.